The clone carrying this T cell receptor (beta chain) was seen many times. This entry comes from a study of human T cells and chemical hapten exposure. The time point was: pre-sensitization, week 0. The treatment was: therapeutic diphenylcyclopropenone sensitization with weekly scalp DPC. Separate cDNA molecules received unique molecular identifiers, which the library attached to them. Authors' data handling: Across samples, TCR counts had a median of about 93,000 and ranged from roughly 23,224 to 700,000. TCRdb independently ran MiXCR on the RACE reads; one entry per CDR3 protein. For this entry, the V and J calls and clone size follow TCRdb and not the study's own pipeline. The repertoire holds 250,000 or so distinct CDR3 sequences, with about 7.7% as singletons. V shed 3 bases and J 8 bases; nucleotides not matched to a gene: 12. This CDR3 is 15 amino acids long. Germline-derived CDR1 and CDR2 are LGHNA and YSLEER.

This material consisted of whole blood, taken in connection with sensitization to the hapten diphenylcyclopropenone (DPC). The sequence derives from a young man with alopecia areata. Some clones in this sample may be carry-over from other donors' samples. The rearrangement uses TRBV4-3 and TRBJ1-1; 7 bases agree with TRBD1. CDR3 nucleotides: TGCGCCAGCAGCCAGGGACAGTTCGGCGCGGGAGAAGCTTTCTTT. Amino acids: CASSQGQFGAGEAFF.